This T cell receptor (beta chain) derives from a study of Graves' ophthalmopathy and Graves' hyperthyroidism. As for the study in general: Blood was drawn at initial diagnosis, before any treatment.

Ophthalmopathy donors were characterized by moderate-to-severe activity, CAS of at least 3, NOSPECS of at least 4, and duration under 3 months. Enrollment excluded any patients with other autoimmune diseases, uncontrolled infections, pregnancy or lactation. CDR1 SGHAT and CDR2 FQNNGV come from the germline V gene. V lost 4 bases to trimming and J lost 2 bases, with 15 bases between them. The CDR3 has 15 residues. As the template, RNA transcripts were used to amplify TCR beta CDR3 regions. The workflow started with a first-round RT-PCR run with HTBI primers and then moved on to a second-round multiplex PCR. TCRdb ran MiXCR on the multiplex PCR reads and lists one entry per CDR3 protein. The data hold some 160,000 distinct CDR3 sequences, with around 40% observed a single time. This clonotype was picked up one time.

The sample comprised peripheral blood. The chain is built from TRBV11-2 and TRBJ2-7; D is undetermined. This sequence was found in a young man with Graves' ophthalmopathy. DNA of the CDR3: TGTGCCAGCAGCTCGACCTGGCCCCTGACCTACGAGCAGTACTTC. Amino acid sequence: CASSSTWPLTYEQYF. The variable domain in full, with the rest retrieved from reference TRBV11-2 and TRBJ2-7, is EAGVAQSPRYKIIEKRQSVAFWCNPISGHATLYWYQQILGQGPKLLIQFQNNGVVDDSQLPKDRFSAERLKGVDSTLKIQPAKLEDSAVYLCASSSTWPLTYEQYFGPGTRLTVT.